A single sample is the source of the 20 T cell receptor beta chains below, sequenced in a study of T cells after yellow fever vaccination. TCRdb itself ran the 5' RACE reads through MiXCR, one entry per CDR3 protein. Of 550,000 or so distinct CDR3 sequences in the sample, approximately 21% were seen once. Sample: PBMCs, taken 15 days after the yellow fever booster vaccination. The origin of the receptors is a man between 25 and 39 years old who received the YFV17D yellow fever vaccine.

This sequence joins TRBV6-4 and TRBJ2-5; D uncertain. V was trimmed by 2 bases and J by 5 bases, leaving 9 bases between them. This CDR3 comprises 13 residues. Germline lookup yields CDR1 MRHNA and CDR2 SNTAGT. CDR3: CASSDEIGETQYF. The DNA for the CDR3 is TGTGCCAGCAGTGACGAAATAGGGGAGACCCAGTACTTC.

This sequence joins TRBV11-2 and TRBJ1-1; D may be TRBD1 (5 bases). Trimming shortened V by 2 bases and J by 1 base, and 8 bases separated the two germline ends. Germline CDR1 and CDR2: SGHAT and FQNNGV. The CDR3 extends over 14 amino acids. The CDR3 sequence: CASSLTQGNTEAFF. The CDR3 DNA sequence: TGTGCCAGCAGCTTAACGCAGGGGAACACTGAAGCTTTCTTT.

Here the CDR3 DNA reads TGTGCCAGCAGCTCGGTAGCGGGAGGGGGCAATGAGCAGTTCTTC. Translated, it gives CASSSVAGGGNEQFF. The V and J genes are TRBV7-2 and TRBJ2-1; TRBD2 matches 11 bases. V lost 4 bases and J lost 6; bases outside the gene matches: 5. CDR3 length: 15 amino acids. Germline CDR1 reads SGHTA; CDR2 reads FQGNSA.

CDR3 nucleotide sequence: TGTGCCAGGGGGACTAGCGGGAGGGCAGAGACCCAGTACTTC. It yields the protein CARGTSGRAETQYF. The rearrangement uses TRBV7-9 and TRBJ2-5; 16 bases align to TRBD2. The V gene end was trimmed by 9 bases and the J gene end by 4 bases; junction bases not matched to a gene: 2. Germline CDR1 is SEHNR and CDR2 is FQNEAQ (reference sequence). This CDR3 spans 14 amino acids.

This clonotype was seen ten or more times. The rearrangement joins TRBV7-2 to TRBJ2-7; D is ambiguous. Trimming stripped 2 bases from V and 7 bases from J, with 12 bases between. The germline gives CDR1 SGHTA, CDR2 FQGNSA. CDR3 length: 13 amino acids. The CDR3, as DNA: TGTGCCAGCAGCTTAACTCCTCCCGGGGAGCAGTACTTC. This codes for CASSLTPPGEQYF.

This clonotype was counted between two and nine times. The gene calls are TRBV12-3 or TRBV12-4 and TRBJ2-7, with D unclear. The V end lost 4 bases, the J end lost 2 bases, and 12 bases lay between the germline ends. The CDR3 sequence is 14 residues long. The CDR3 sequence: CASSSAAATYEQYF. DNA for the CDR3: TGTGCCAGCAGTTCGGCCGCAGCAACCTACGAGCAGTACTTC.

This clonotype has more than one count but fewer than ten. The CDR3 is CASRPVVGYSPLHF. The CDR3 nucleotides read TGTGCCAGCAGGCCGGTGGTTGGGTATTCACCCCTCCACTTT. The V call is TRBV6-1, the J call TRBJ1-6, with D unresolved. Germline V gene sequence: CDR1 MNHNS, CDR2 SASEGT. V lost 6 bases, J lost 8 bases, and 14 bases lay in between. This CDR3 comprises 14 residues.

V usage is TRBV29-1 and J usage is TRBJ2-5; D possibly corresponds to TRBD2 (6 bases). From germline, CDR1 is SQVTM and CDR2 ANQGSEA. V shed 6 bases and J shed 5 bases, with 19 bases lying between them. This CDR3 is built from 14 residues. CDR3 in amino acids: CSVSRVSGLETQYF. The CDR3 DNA reads TGCAGCGTCTCCCGAGTAAGCGGGTTGGAGACCCAGTACTTC. Full variable domain (outside the CDR3, taken from reference TRBV29-1 and TRBJ2-5): SAVISQKPSRDICQRGTSLTIQCQVDSQVTMMFWYRQQPGQSLTLIATANQGSEATYESGFVIDKFPISRPNLTFSTLTVSNMSPEDSSIYLCSVSRVSGLETQYFGPGTRLLVL.

This clonotype occurred a few times. The chain joins TRBV27 to TRBJ1-4, with TRBD1 as a possible D gene (5 bases). Per germline, CDR1 MNHEY and CDR2 SMNVEV (reference sequence). With 5 bases removed from V and 0 bases from J, the gap between germline ends came to 10 bases. This CDR3 is 15 amino acids long. The CDR3 is CASSTWGATNEKLFF. Here the CDR3 DNA reads TGTGCCAGCAGTACCTGGGGGGCAACTAATGAAAAACTGTTTTTT.

This clonotype was picked up a small number of times. This chain uses TRBV4-2 with TRBJ2-5; 8 nucleotides agree with TRBD1. Germline CDR1 and CDR2: LGHNA and YNFKEQ. This CDR3 comprises 15 residues. Trimming cost V 4 bases and J 3 bases; bases outside gene matches: 7. The CDR3 sequence: CASSPHPGQEETQYF. In DNA form, the CDR3 reads TGTGCCAGCAGCCCCCACCCGGGACAGGAAGAGACCCAGTACTTC.

This chain connects TRBV5-4 to TRBJ2-5, with 11 positions matching TRBD2. CDR3 length: 15 residues. Trimming removed 4 bases from V and 2 bases from J; junction bases left unmatched: 4. Germline lookup yields CDR1 SGHNT and CDR2 YYREEE (reference sequence). As DNA, the CDR3 is TGTGCCAGCAGCATCCGACTAGCGGGACAAGAGACCCAGTACTTC. As protein: CASSIRLAGQETQYF.

The chain uses TRBV14 and TRBJ1-1, with 7 bases lining up with TRBD1. CDR1 is SGHDN and CDR2 is FVKESK in the germline V gene. The trim removed 5 bases at V and 1 base at J, leaving 4 bases unmatched. The CDR3 length is 14 residues. Here the CDR3 reads CASSAGQTNTEAFF. In DNA, the CDR3 is TGTGCCAGCAGCGCGGGACAGACGAACACTGAAGCTTTCTTT.

In its sample, this clonotype was seen a few times. The rearrangement uses TRBV20-1 and TRBJ2-3; TRBD2 agrees at 11 bases. The germline V gene has CDR1 DFQATT and CDR2 SNEGSKA (reference sequence). CDR3 length equals 14 residues. For the CDR3, the DNA is TGCAGCCCCACTCTAGCGGGAGGATCGGATACGCAGTATTTT. Its translation: CSPTLAGGSDTQYF.

This chain links TRBV25-1 with TRBJ2-5; TRBD1 aligns across 8 bases. Per germline, CDR1 MGHDK and CDR2 SYGVNS. The V gene end was trimmed by 8 bases and the J gene end by 2 bases; junction bases not matched to a gene: 10. The CDR3 is 15 amino acids. Written as DNA, the CDR3 is TGTGCCAGCTCGAAACGGACAGGGAGACAAGAGACCCAGTACTTC. This gives the protein CASSKRTGRQETQYF.

The table lists this clonotype with many counts. DNA for the CDR3: TGTGCCAGCAGCTTCGACGGGAGGCGGGAGACCCAGTACTTC. This sequence encodes CASSFDGRRETQYF. V usage is TRBV7-2 and J usage is TRBJ2-5; 7 nucleotides match TRBD2. The CDR3 contains 14 residues. The V segment lost 3 bases and the J segment 5 bases; nucleotides outside the gene matches: 6. Germline CDR1 and CDR2: SGHTA and FQGNSA.

The chain couples TRBV6-2 or TRBV6-3 to TRBJ2-1; D gene uncertain. The CDR3 runs to 15 residues. CDR1 is MNHEY and CDR2 is SVGEGT in the germline V gene. V was cut by 6 bases and J by 3 bases, with 15 bases left in between. DNA for the CDR3: TGTGCCAGCAGAGCTCCTTGGGGTCTCTACAATGAGCAGTTCTTC. This encodes CASRAPWGLYNEQFF.

V and J are TRBV20-1 and TRBJ2-5; D not resolved. CDR1 is DFQATT, CDR2 SNEGSKA, per germline (reference sequence). Trimming pared 7 bases from V and 3 bases from J, leaving 6 bases between. The CDR3 contains 10 residues. CDR3 in amino acids: CSGAKETQYF. The CDR3 DNA sequence: TGCAGTGGCGCAAAAGAGACCCAGTACTTC.

This clonotype was found a few times. CDR3 DNA: TGCGCCAGCAGCAATCTAGCGGGAGGGCCGGTAAACGAGCAGTACTTC. Amino acid sequence: CASSNLAGGPVNEQYF. V is TRBV5-1 and J is TRBJ2-7, with 12 positions matching TRBD2. CDR3 length: 16 residues. Germline CDR1 reads SGHRS; CDR2 reads YFSETQ. V was clipped by 4 bases and J by 5 bases; unmatched bases: 10.

The rearrangement uses TRBV20-1 and TRBJ2-7; D might be TRBD1 (6 bases). The V end lost 3 bases, the J end lost 1 base, and 7 bases lay between the germline ends. CDR1 and CDR2 from the germline V gene are DFQATT and SNEGSKA (reference sequence). CDR3 length: 12 residues. Here the CDR3 DNA reads TGCAGTGCTAGCGACAGGTCCTACGAGCAGTACTTC. This translates into CSASDRSYEQYF.

This clonotype appeared a few times. J is TRBJ2-2 and V is TRBV20-1, with a tentative D call TRBD1 (6 bases). Germline values: CDR1 DFQATT, CDR2 SNEGSKA (reference sequence). V was cut by 0 bases and J by 4 bases, with 12 bases left in between. The CDR3 has 15 amino acids. The CDR3 is CSARDKQGVTGELFF. The CDR3 nucleotides are TGCAGTGCTAGAGATAAACAGGGAGTCACCGGGGAGCTGTTTTTT.